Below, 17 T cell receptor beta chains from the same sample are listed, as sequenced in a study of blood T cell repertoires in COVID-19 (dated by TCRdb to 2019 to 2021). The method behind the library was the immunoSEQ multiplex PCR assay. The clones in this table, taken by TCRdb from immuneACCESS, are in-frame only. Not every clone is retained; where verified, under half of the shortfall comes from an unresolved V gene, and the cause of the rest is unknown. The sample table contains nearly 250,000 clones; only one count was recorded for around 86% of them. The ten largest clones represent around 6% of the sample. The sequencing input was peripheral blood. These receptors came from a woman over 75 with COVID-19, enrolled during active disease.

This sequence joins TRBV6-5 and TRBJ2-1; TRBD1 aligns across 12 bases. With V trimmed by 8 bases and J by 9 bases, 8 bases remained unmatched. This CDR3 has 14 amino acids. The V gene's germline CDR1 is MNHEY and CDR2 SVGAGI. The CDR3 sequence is CASVRDRGRLEQFF. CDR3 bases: TGTGCCAGCGTCCGGGACAGGGGGCGCCTTGAGCAGTTCTTC.

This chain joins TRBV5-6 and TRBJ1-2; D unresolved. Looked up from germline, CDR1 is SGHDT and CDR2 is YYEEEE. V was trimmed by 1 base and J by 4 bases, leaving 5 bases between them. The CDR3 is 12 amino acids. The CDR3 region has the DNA TGTGCCAGCAGCTTGCGGGTCTATGGCTACACCTTC. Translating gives CASSLRVYGYTF.

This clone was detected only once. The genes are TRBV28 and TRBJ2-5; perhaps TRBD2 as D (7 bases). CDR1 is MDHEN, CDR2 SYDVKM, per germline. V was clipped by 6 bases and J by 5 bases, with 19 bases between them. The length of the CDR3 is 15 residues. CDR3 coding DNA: TGTGCCAGCAGCGATTGGGGGGGCCAGGTGGAGACCCAGTACTTC. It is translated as CASSDWGGQVETQYF. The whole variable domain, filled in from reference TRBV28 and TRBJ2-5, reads DVKVTQSSRYLVKRTGEKVFLECVQDMDHENMFWYRQDPGLGLRLIYFSYDVKMKEKGDIPEGYSVSREKKERFSLILESASTNQTSMYLCASSDWGGQVETQYFGPGTRLLVL.

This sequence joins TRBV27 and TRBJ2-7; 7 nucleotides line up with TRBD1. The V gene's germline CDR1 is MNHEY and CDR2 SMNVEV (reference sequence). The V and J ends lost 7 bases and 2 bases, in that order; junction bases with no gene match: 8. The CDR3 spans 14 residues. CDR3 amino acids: CASNLTGSAYEQYF. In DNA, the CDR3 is TGTGCCAGCAATTTGACAGGGAGCGCCTACGAGCAGTACTTC.

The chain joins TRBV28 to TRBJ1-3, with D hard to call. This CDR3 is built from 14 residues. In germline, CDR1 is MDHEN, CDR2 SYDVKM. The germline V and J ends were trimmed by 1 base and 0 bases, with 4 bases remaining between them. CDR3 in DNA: TGTGCCAGCAGTTTATCCCGCTCTGGAAACACCATATATTTT. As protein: CASSLSRSGNTIYF.

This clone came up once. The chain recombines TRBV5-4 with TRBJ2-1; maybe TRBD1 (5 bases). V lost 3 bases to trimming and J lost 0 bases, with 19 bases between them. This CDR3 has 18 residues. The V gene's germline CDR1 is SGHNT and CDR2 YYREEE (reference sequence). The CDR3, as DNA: TGTGCCAGCAGCTCCCCGCGAACCGACAGTTCCTCCTACAATGAGCAGTTCTTC. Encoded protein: CASSSPRTDSSSYNEQFF.

In DNA form, the CDR3 reads TGTGCCAGCAGCTTGGGCCTCACGGCGCGGGAAAAACTGTTTTTT. This translates into CASSLGLTAREKLFF. The chain recombines TRBV5-6 with TRBJ1-4, with no clear D. The ends were cut back, 0 bases at V and 8 bases at J, with 14 bases in the middle. CDR3 length equals 15 residues. CDR1 is SGHDT, CDR2 YYEEEE, per germline.

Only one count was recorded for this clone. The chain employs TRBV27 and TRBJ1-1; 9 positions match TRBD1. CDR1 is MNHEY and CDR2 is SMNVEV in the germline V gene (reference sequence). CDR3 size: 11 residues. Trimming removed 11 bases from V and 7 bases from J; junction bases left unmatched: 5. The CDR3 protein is CAPTGGDEAFF. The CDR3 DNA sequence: TGTGCCCCTACAGGGGGCGATGAAGCTTTCTTT.

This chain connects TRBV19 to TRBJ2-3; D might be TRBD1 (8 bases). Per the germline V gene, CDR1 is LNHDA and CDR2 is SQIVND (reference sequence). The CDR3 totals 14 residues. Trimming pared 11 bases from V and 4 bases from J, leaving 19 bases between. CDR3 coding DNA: TGTGCCTCTTCGACAGGGGACTATTCAGATACGCAGTATTTT. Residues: CASSTGDYSDTQYF.

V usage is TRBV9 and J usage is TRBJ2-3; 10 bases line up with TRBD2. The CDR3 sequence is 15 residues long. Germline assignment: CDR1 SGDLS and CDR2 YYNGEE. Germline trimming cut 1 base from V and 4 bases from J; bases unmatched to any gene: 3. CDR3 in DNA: TGTGCCAGCAGCGTAATAGCGGGGGGACCAGATACGCAGTATTTT. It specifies CASSVIAGGPDTQYF.

The CDR3 nucleotides read TGCAGCGTTGCCGGAGCGAGTGAAAAACTGTTTTTT. Amino acid sequence: CSVAGASEKLFF. The chain uses TRBV29-1 and TRBJ1-4, with D unresolved. Germline V gene data show CDR1 as SQVTM and CDR2 as ANQGSEA. The V gene lost 4 bases and the J gene lost 7 bases, with 10 bases spanning the gap. There are 12 residues in the CDR3.

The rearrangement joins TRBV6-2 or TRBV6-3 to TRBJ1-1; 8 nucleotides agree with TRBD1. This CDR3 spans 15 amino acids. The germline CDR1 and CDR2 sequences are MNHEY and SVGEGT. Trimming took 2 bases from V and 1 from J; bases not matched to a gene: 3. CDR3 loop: CASSYQTGGNTEAFF. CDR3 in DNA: TGTGCCAGCAGTTACCAAACAGGGGGGAACACTGAAGCTTTCTTT.

The chain's CDR3 is CASTQGQGTEAFF. For the CDR3, the DNA is TGTGCCAGCACCCAAGGTCAGGGAACTGAAGCTTTCTTT. The chain couples TRBV6-6 to TRBJ1-1, with D tentatively TRBD1 (5 bases). Germline V gene lookup returns CDR1 MNHNY and CDR2 SVGAGI (reference sequence). Trimming took off 7 bases at V and 5 bases at J, with 14 bases between the two ends. This CDR3 is built from 13 residues.

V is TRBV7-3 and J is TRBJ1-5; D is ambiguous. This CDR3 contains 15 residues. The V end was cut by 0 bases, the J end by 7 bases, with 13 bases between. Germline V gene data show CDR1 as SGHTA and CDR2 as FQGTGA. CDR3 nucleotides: TGTGCCAGCAGCTTAACGGTCGGGGTAGGACAGCCCCAGCATTTT. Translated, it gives CASSLTVGVGQPQHF.

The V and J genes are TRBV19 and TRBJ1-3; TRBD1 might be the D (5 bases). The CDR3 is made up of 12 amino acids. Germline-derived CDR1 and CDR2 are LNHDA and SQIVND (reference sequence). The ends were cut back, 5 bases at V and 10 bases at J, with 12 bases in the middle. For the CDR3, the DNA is TGTGCCAGTAGTGAGAACCGGGGGACCATATATTTT. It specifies CASSENRGTIYF.

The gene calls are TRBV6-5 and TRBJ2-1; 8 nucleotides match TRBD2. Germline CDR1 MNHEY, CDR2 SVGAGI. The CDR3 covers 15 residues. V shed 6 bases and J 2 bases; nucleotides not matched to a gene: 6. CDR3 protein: CASRHSGATYNEQFF. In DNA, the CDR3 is TGTGCCAGCAGACATAGCGGGGCCACCTACAATGAGCAGTTCTTC.

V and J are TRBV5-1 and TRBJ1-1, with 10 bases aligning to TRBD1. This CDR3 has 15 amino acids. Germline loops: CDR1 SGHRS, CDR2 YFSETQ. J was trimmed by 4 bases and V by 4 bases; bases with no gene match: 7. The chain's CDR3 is CASSGDRGRGTEAFF. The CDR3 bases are TGCGCCAGCAGCGGTGACAGGGGGCGCGGCACTGAAGCTTTCTTT.